The T cell receptor (beta chain) under discussion was sequenced for a study of OX40 agonist ivuxolimab in advanced cancers. Study summary: Aged about 20 to 80 with a mean of 60 years, they were 82.7% male.

The repertoire was sequenced with immunoSEQ multiplex PCR; TCRdb's copy has only in-frame clones and lacks some. Here the sample spans tens of thousands of clones, about 80% being singletons. This clone is medium-sized within its sample. Its antigen is currently unknown. Study results and limitations: Researchers did not determine the expanded peripheral T cells' antigen specificity. CD4+ and CD8+ blood T cells expanded clonally by week 6 at 0.1 to 3.0 mg/kg.

V shed 3 bases and J shed 10 bases, with 11 bases lying between them. The CDR3 is made up of 13 amino acids. Germline values: CDR1 SGHTS, CDR2 YDEGEE. The chain couples TRBV5-8 to TRBJ1-6; D is uncertain. The receptor's source is an adult with an advanced solid tumor such as melanoma, head and neck, liver or kidney cancer. This specimen was CD4+ or CD8+ T cells sorted from blood, taken in a trial of the OX40 agonist ivuxolimab. The CDR3 reads CASSSSSGSPLHF. DNA for the CDR3: TGTGCCAGCAGCTCGAGTAGTGGATCACCCCTCCACTTT.